This entry lists 11 T cell receptor beta chains sequenced from one sample in a study of T cell responses to AZD1222 COVID-19 vaccine. The protocol was immunoSEQ multiplex PCR, while the TCRdb copy is restricted to in-frame clones and leaves out a portion. The data show about 110,000 clones, with roughly 89% seen just once and 2% to 3% held by the top ten. Sequences were derived from peripheral blood, sampled 28 days after the second AZD1222 dose. Source of these receptors: an adult who received the AZD1222 COVID-19 vaccine.

The rearrangement uses TRBV5-6 and TRBJ2-1; 7 positions agree with TRBD2. Germline values: CDR1 SGHDT, CDR2 YYEEEE. The V and J ends lost 3 bases and 0 bases, in that order; junction bases with no gene match: 3. The CDR3 has 15 amino acids. The CDR3: CASSSASGSYNEQFF. CDR3 in DNA: TGTGCCAGCAGCTCAGCTAGCGGCTCCTACAATGAGCAGTTCTTC.

This clone was detected a few times. CDR3 sequence (DNA): TGTGCCAGCAGCCACCTGGAAATAGGGTATGGCTACACCTTC. This gives the protein CASSHLEIGYGYTF. The chain employs TRBV7-2 and TRBJ1-2; D not resolved. Germline V gene sequence: CDR1 SGHTA, CDR2 FQGNSA. The V end lost 5 bases, the J end lost 5 bases, and 15 bases lay between the germline ends. The CDR3 sequence is 14 residues long.

The rearrangement joins TRBV5-6 to TRBJ1-1; D unresolved. Germline CDR1 and CDR2: SGHDT and YYEEEE. V lost 1 base, J lost 8 bases, and 6 bases lay in between. CDR3 length: 11 residues. The CDR3 here is CASSLRAEAFF. The DNA for the CDR3 is TGTGCCAGCAGCTTGCGGGCAGAAGCTTTCTTT. The full variable domain, its missing parts supplied by reference TRBV5-6 and TRBJ1-1, is DAGVTQSPTHLIKTRGQQVTLRCSPKSGHDTVSWYQQALGQGPQFIFQYYEEEERQRGNFPDRFSGHQFPNYSSELNVNALLLGDSALYLCASSLRAEAFFGQGTRLTVV.

The rearrangement uses TRBV18 and TRBJ2-7; D is unclear. Trimming took 0 bases from V and 6 from J, leaving 12 bases between them. CDR1 KGHSH and CDR2 LQKENI come from the germline V gene. CDR3 length: 14 amino acids. This chain's CDR3 is CASSPPTVLSEQYF. CDR3 in DNA: TGTGCCAGCTCACCACCGACTGTTCTGTCCGAGCAGTACTTC. Full variable domain (missing parts from reference TRBV18 and TRBJ2-7): NAGVMQNPRHLVRRRGQEARLRCSPMKGHSHVYWYRQLPEEGLKFMVYLQKENIIDESGMPKERFSAEFPKEGPSILRIQQVVRGDSAAYFCASSPPTVLSEQYFGPGTRLTVT.

The chain links TRBV18 to TRBJ2-1; D is possibly TRBD1 or TRBD2 (5 bases each). V lost 2 bases and J lost 9, with 14 bases in between. This CDR3 is built from 14 residues. Germline V gene data show CDR1 as KGHSH and CDR2 as LQKENI. Written as DNA, the CDR3 is TGTGCCAGCTCACCATCCGGGACCACTGCTGAGCAGTTCTTC. Its translation: CASSPSGTTAEQFF.

The V call is TRBV4-3, the J call TRBJ2-3; the match to TRBD2 covers 10 bases. Looked up from germline, CDR1 is LGHNA and CDR2 is YSLEER. J lost 2 bases, V lost 2 bases, and 13 bases had no gene match. This CDR3 contains 19 residues. Here the CDR3 DNA reads TGCGCCAGCAGCCAAAGTTTACCCACCGGGACTAGCGACACAGATACGCAGTATTTT. Amino acid sequence: CASSQSLPTGTSDTDTQYF.

V and J are TRBV5-4 and TRBJ2-5; 7 nucleotides match TRBD2. The germline CDR1 and CDR2 sequences are SGHNT and YYREEE (reference sequence). The CDR3 contains 16 residues. The V gene end was trimmed by 0 bases and the J gene end by 1 base; junction bases not matched to a gene: 6. CDR3 protein: CASSLGEGSGQETQYF. The CDR3 DNA reads as TGTGCCAGCAGCTTGGGGGAGGGGAGCGGCCAAGAGACCCAGTACTTC. The whole variable domain, remainder taken from reference TRBV5-4 and TRBJ2-5, is ETGVTQSPTHLIKTRGQQVTLRCSSQSGHNTVSWYQQALGQGPQFIFQYYREEENGRGNFPPRFSGLQFPNYSSELNVNALELDDSALYLCASSLGEGSGQETQYFGPGTRLLVL.

The chain carries TRBV5-1 and TRBJ1-2; 9 bases agree with TRBD1. V was clipped by 5 bases and J by 4 bases; unmatched bases: 3. Per the germline V gene, CDR1 is SGHRS and CDR2 is YFSETQ. The CDR3 contains 13 residues. Here the CDR3 reads CASRETGGYGYTF. Here the CDR3 DNA reads TGCGCCAGCAGGGAGACAGGGGGCTATGGCTACACCTTC.

V and J are TRBV9 and TRBJ2-1; D gene uncertain. Per germline, CDR1 SGDLS and CDR2 YYNGEE. This CDR3 has 16 amino acids. With 1 base removed from V and 0 bases from J, the gap between germline ends came to 11 bases. The CDR3 reads CASSVSGGNSYNEQFF. As DNA, the CDR3 is TGTGCCAGCAGCGTAAGTGGCGGAAACTCCTACAATGAGCAGTTCTTC.

This clone was seen just once. The chain employs TRBV19 and TRBJ1-2; D is unresolved. Trimming removed 3 bases at V and 4 bases at J, with 9 bases between. Germline V gene lookup returns CDR1 LNHDA and CDR2 SQIVND (reference sequence). The CDR3 totals 13 residues. CDR3 DNA sequence: TGTGCCAGTAGTATTGGCAGCTTCTATGGCTACACCTTC. Residues: CASSIGSFYGYTF.

This chain links TRBV7-9 with TRBJ1-1; no definite D call. V was pared by 5 bases and J by 7 bases, with 14 bases between. This CDR3 has 13 residues. The germline V gene has CDR1 SEHNR and CDR2 FQNEAQ (reference sequence). The CDR3 nucleotides read TGTGCCAGCAGCCCGCAGGAGGTGCGTGAAGCTTTCTTT. This codes for CASSPQEVREAFF.